These T cell receptor beta chains were read from a single sample in a study of blood T cell repertoires in COVID-19. TCRdb's table, derived via immunoSEQ multiplex PCR, lists solely in-frame clones and lacks some. The sample yields 110,000 or so clones, around 81% seen once. Sequenced sample: peripheral blood. The receptors here all came from an elderly man with acute or convalescent COVID-19. The CDR3 runs from the conserved cysteine through the conserved F or W. A D gene is named only where the DNA matches it firmly. Expanded clones get a size class; other rows say once, few or many, or leave the size out.

abundance: NA
v_gene: TRBV6-6
len: 15
j_gene: TRBJ2-7
d_gene: NA
CDR3nt: TGTGCCAGCAGTGCTCTTGGAGGGGTCTCCTACGAGCAGTACTTC
CDR3aa: CASSALGGVSYEQYF

abundance: NA
v_gene: TRBV6-5
len: 13
j_gene: TRBJ1-2
d_gene: NA
CDR3nt: TGTGCCAGCAGCTTCTATACTAACTATGGCTACACCTTC
CDR3aa: CASSFYTNYGYTF

abundance: NA
v_gene: TRBV9
len: 16
j_gene: TRBJ2-1
d_gene: TRBD1
CDR3nt: TGTGCCAGCAGCGTCTATGGACAGGGGGCCCCGCAAGGGGAGTTCTTC
CDR3aa: CASSVYGQGAPQGEFF

abundance: once
v_gene: TRBV28
len: 16
j_gene: TRBJ1-1
d_gene: TRBD1
CDR3nt: TGTGCCAGCAGTTTAAGTCAGGGGGCCGGAAACACTGAAGCTTTCTTT
CDR3aa: CASSLSQGAGNTEAFF

abundance: NA
v_gene: TRBV4-1
len: 15
j_gene: TRBJ1-5
d_gene: NA
CDR3nt: TGCGCCAGCAGCCAAGATGGGGGAGGGAGTAGAGCCCAGCATTTT
CDR3aa: CASSQDGGGSRAQHF

abundance: NA
v_gene: TRBV27
len: 13
j_gene: TRBJ2-7
d_gene: NA
CDR3nt: TGTGCCAGCAGCAATGACAGAAGGTACGAGCAGTACTTC
CDR3aa: CASSNDRRYEQYF

abundance: NA
v_gene: TRBV7-2
len: 14
j_gene: TRBJ1-1
d_gene: TRBD1
CDR3nt: TGTGCCAGCAGCCGGGACAGGGCGGGCACTGAAGCTTTCTTT
CDR3aa: CASSRDRAGTEAFF

abundance: NA
v_gene: TRBV18
len: 16
j_gene: TRBJ1-2
d_gene: NA
CDR3nt: TGTGCCAGCTCACCAGACCTATCGGACAGTACGATTGGCTACACCTTC
CDR3aa: CASSPDLSDSTIGYTF

abundance: NA
v_gene: TRBV9
len: 15
j_gene: TRBJ2-1
d_gene: TRBD2
CDR3nt: TGTGCCAGCAGCGTAGGACTAGCGTCTTACAATGAGCAGTTCTTC
CDR3aa: CASSVGLASYNEQFF

abundance: once
v_gene: TRBV5-1
len: 11
j_gene: TRBJ2-2
d_gene: NA
CDR3nt: TGCGCCAGCAGCTCTCCCGGGGAGCTGTTTTTT
CDR3aa: CASSSPGELFF

abundance: NA
v_gene: TRBV7-2
len: 15
j_gene: TRBJ1-2
d_gene: NA
CDR3nt: TGTGCCAGCAGGGGCTCCCTTCGGGGGGGCGATGGCTACACCTTC
CDR3aa: CASRGSLRGGDGYTF

abundance: NA
v_gene: TRBV7-8
len: 13
j_gene: TRBJ2-1
d_gene: NA
CDR3nt: TGTGCCAGCAGCTTACTAGAACGCGGTGAGCAGTTCTTC
CDR3aa: CASSLLERGEQFF

abundance: NA
v_gene: TRBV27
len: 16
j_gene: TRBJ2-2
d_gene: TRBD1
CDR3nt: TGTGCCAGCAGTAAGTGGACAGGGGATTCCACCGGGGAGCTGTTTTTT
CDR3aa: CASSKWTGDSTGELFF

abundance: NA
v_gene: TRBV4-2
len: 14
j_gene: TRBJ2-7
d_gene: TRBD2
CDR3nt: TGTGCCAGCAGCCAAGGCTCTAGCGGGAGAGAGCAGTACTTC
CDR3aa: CASSQGSSGREQYF

abundance: NA
v_gene: TRBV10-3
len: 16
j_gene: TRBJ1-5
d_gene: TRBD1
CDR3nt: TGTGCCATCAGCGAACCCGGGACAGGGACAGATCAGCCCCAGCATTTT
CDR3aa: CAISEPGTGTDQPQHF

abundance: NA
v_gene: TRBV21-1
len: 15
j_gene: TRBJ2-7
d_gene: NA
CDR3nt: TGTGCCAGCAGCAAAGCCTCTGGACTCGAGCACGAGCAGTACTTC
CDR3aa: CASSKASGLEHEQYF

abundance: NA
v_gene: TRBV28
len: 15
j_gene: TRBJ1-2
d_gene: TRBD1
CDR3nt: TGTGCCAGCAGTTTAGGAGCCACAGGGGTACGCGGCTACACCTTC
CDR3aa: CASSLGATGVRGYTF

abundance: NA
v_gene: TRBV7-8
len: 16
j_gene: TRBJ2-3
d_gene: TRBD2
CDR3nt: TGTGCCAGCAGCTTTTCTAGCGGGATCGACACAGATACGCAGTATTTT
CDR3aa: CASSFSSGIDTDTQYF

abundance: NA
v_gene: TRBV7-9
len: 16
j_gene: TRBJ2-1
d_gene: NA
CDR3nt: TGTGCCAGCAGCTCATTACTTCAGGGAAACTACAATGAGCAGTTCTTC
CDR3aa: CASSSLLQGNYNEQFF

abundance: NA
v_gene: TRBV27
len: 16
j_gene: TRBJ2-7
d_gene: NA
CDR3nt: TGTGCCAGCAGTTTGGTTCGGGCAGGGGCAATGTCCGAGCAGTACTTC
CDR3aa: CASSLVRAGAMSEQYF

abundance: NA
v_gene: TRBV9
len: 14
j_gene: TRBJ1-2
d_gene: NA
CDR3nt: TGTGCCAGCAGCGTAAATCAGGATTTCTTTGGCTACACCTTC
CDR3aa: CASSVNQDFFGYTF

abundance: NA
v_gene: TRBV5-1
len: 16
j_gene: TRBJ1-1
d_gene: TRBD1
CDR3nt: TGCGCCAGCAGCTTGGCCCCCAAACAGGGGGGCACTGAAGCTTTCTTT
CDR3aa: CASSLAPKQGGTEAFF

abundance: NA
v_gene: TRBV18
len: 17
j_gene: TRBJ2-1
d_gene: TRBD2
CDR3nt: TGTGCCAGCTCACCCACAGGGCTAGCGGGAGGACTCTATGAGCAGTTCTTC
CDR3aa: CASSPTGLAGGLYEQFF

abundance: NA
v_gene: TRBV6-5
len: 13
j_gene: TRBJ1-2
d_gene: NA
CDR3nt: TGTGCCAGCGACCAGCAGGCGAACTATGGCTACACCTTC
CDR3aa: CASDQQANYGYTF

abundance: NA
v_gene: TRBV4-3
len: 14
j_gene: TRBJ2-1
d_gene: TRBD2
CDR3nt: TGCGCCAGCAGCCGACTAGCGGAGCACAATGAGCAGTTCTTC
CDR3aa: CASSRLAEHNEQFF

abundance: NA
v_gene: TRBV5-1
len: 14
j_gene: TRBJ1-2
d_gene: TRBD1
CDR3nt: TGCGCCAGCAGCTTGACAACAGGGGAGGATGGCTACACCTTC
CDR3aa: CASSLTTGEDGYTF

abundance: NA
v_gene: TRBV28
len: 14
j_gene: TRBJ1-5
d_gene: NA
CDR3nt: TGTGCCAGCAGTCTCAATCCAGGCAATCAGCCCCAGCATTTT
CDR3aa: CASSLNPGNQPQHF

abundance: NA
v_gene: TRBV19
len: 14
j_gene: TRBJ1-2
d_gene: TRBD1
CDR3nt: TGTGCCAGTAGTTCTCCGGGACAGTACTATGGCTACACCTTC
CDR3aa: CASSSPGQYYGYTF

abundance: NA
v_gene: TRBV2
len: 17
j_gene: TRBJ2-2
d_gene: TRBD1
CDR3nt: TGTGCCAGCAGTGACAGGGGGCACTCTGCGAACACCGGGGAGCTGTTTTTT
CDR3aa: CASSDRGHSANTGELFF

abundance: NA
v_gene: TRBV20-1
len: 15
j_gene: TRBJ2-1
d_gene: TRBD1
CDR3nt: TGCAGTGCTAGTCGGACAGGGGCGCCGGACAATGAGCAGTTCTTC
CDR3aa: CSASRTGAPDNEQFF

abundance: once
v_gene: TRBV6-5
len: 14
j_gene: TRBJ1-1
d_gene: TRBD1
CDR3nt: TGTGCCAGCAGTACCCGGGACAGCTACACTGAAGCTTTCTTT
CDR3aa: CASSTRDSYTEAFF

abundance: few
v_gene: TRBV18
len: 12
j_gene: TRBJ1-5
d_gene: TRBD1
CDR3nt: TGTGCCAGCGGTGGACAGGATCAGCCCCAGCATTTT
CDR3aa: CASGGQDQPQHF

abundance: once
v_gene: TRBV6-5
len: 13
j_gene: TRBJ1-5
d_gene: TRBD1
CDR3nt: TGTGCCAGCAATATGGTCAGGGGGCAGCCCCAGCATTTT
CDR3aa: CASNMVRGQPQHF

abundance: NA
v_gene: TRBV18
len: 15
j_gene: TRBJ2-7
d_gene: NA
CDR3nt: TGTGCCAGCTCACCAATGACAGAAGGTGTGGGGGAGCAGTACTTC
CDR3aa: CASSPMTEGVGEQYF

abundance: NA
v_gene: TRBV5-1
len: 16
j_gene: TRBJ1-5
d_gene: TRBD1
CDR3nt: TGCGCCAGCAGCCCCGGGACAGGGGGCGGGAATCAGCCCCAGCATTTT
CDR3aa: CASSPGTGGGNQPQHF